The T cell receptor (beta chain) described here comes from a study of cytomegalovirus exposure and HLA in healthy donors. The V and J ends lost 3 bases and 10 bases respectively, with 19 bases between them. The CDR3 totals 16 residues. Germline CDR1 LNHDA, CDR2 SQIVND (reference sequence). The study, taken as a whole, reports: Under in vitro conditions, a few CMV-associated chains were confirmed as specific for CMV antigens. Some TCR beta chains (more than 150 of them) were listed as cytomegalovirus-associated.

In regard to this clone: The antigen is unknown.

From the 120-subject validation cohort, which was separate from the roughly 700-subject first cohort, the donors were drawn. Clones were read by immunoSEQ multiplex PCR, and TCRdb kept only the in-frame ones, dropping some. The repertoire consists of over 100,000 clones, with 85% to 90% occurring once and the leading ten covering around 1.3%. The rearrangement links TRBV19 to TRBJ1-6; possible D gene TRBD1, 5 bases. The source of this sequence is a woman aged 18-29 years in good health and CMV-seronegative. Sequenced input: PBMCs. The CDR3 DNA reads as TGTGCCAGTAGTATTTCGGGGGTCAGAGTAATCTCACCCCTCCACTTT. Its translation: CASSISGVRVISPLHF.